This TCR beta chain was recovered during a study of vaccination effects on CD4 cells after COVID-19. For the study at large: Samples that were drawn after vaccination came a median of 72 days after the second dose. Study-level points and caveats: The study found marked clonal contraction of infection- and vaccine-induced clones late after vaccination.

The CDR3 runs 15 residues. The germline CDR1 and CDR2 sequences are KGHSH and LQKENI. V lost 3 bases, J lost 6 bases, and 17 bases lay in between. Antigen-specific CD4+ T cells were expanded with viral peptide pools in the ViraFEST assay before sequencing. After roughly 9 days in culture, the CD4+ T cells were isolated. All study participants received two doses of BNT162b2 or mRNA-1273 vaccine. Peptides at roughly 9.2 ug/ml and IL-2 at approximately 9.7 IU/ml were added to two million PBMC per well. Both day 3 and day 7 saw half the medium replaced with IL-2 medium. As regards this clone: As yet, its antigen is unknown.

TCRdb's copy holds only in-frame clones and misses some; the assay was immunoSEQ multiplex PCR. Of about 24,000 clones in the sample, roughly four fifths were seen once. The receptor comes from a human donor who received a COVID-19 vaccine. Some clones in this sample may be carry-over from other donors' samples. This sample comprised CD4+ T cells from PBMCs cultured with SARS-CoV-2 spike peptides, obtained after COVID-19 vaccination. The rearrangement joins TRBV18 to TRBJ1-1; tentative D call: TRBD1 (6 bases). DNA of the CDR3: TGTGCCAGCTCACCCCAATCCGACAGGACCTCTGAAGCTTTCTTT. Residues: CASSPQSDRTSEAFF.